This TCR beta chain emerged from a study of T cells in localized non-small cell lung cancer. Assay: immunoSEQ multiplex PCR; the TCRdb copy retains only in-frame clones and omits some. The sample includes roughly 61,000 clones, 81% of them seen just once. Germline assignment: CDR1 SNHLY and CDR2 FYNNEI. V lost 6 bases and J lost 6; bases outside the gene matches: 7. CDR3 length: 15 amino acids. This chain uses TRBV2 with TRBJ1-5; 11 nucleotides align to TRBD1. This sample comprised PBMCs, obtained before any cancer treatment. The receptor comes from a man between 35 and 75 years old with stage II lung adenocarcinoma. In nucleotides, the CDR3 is TGTGCCAGCAGAGAGGGACAGGGGGTCAGTCAGCCCCAGCATTTT. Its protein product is CASREGQGVSQPQHF. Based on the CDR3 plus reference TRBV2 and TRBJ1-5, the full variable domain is EPEVTQTPSHQVTQMGQEVILRCVPISNHLYFYWYRQILGQKVEFLVSFYNNEISEKSEIFDDQFSVERPDGSNFTLKIRSTKLEDSAMYFCASREGQGVSQPQHFGDGTRLSIL.